Below, 18 T cell receptor beta chains from the same sample are listed, as sequenced in a study of blood T cell repertoires in COVID-19. Profiled with immunoSEQ multiplex PCR; TCRdb holds only in-frame clones, not every one. This table holds 100,000 to 120,000 clones, 70% to 90% found once. The sequenced sample consisted of peripheral blood. The receptors come from a man in his forties with acute or convalescent COVID-19.

This chain uses TRBV4-3 with TRBJ1-2, with no clear D. CDR3 length: 14 amino acids. CDR1 and CDR2 from the germline V gene are LGHNA and YSLEER. V dropped 1 base and J dropped 3 bases, with 9 bases sitting between them. In DNA form, the CDR3 reads TGCGCCAGCAGCCAAGTCGAGACTTACTATGGCTACACCTTC. Translated, it gives CASSQVETYYGYTF.

This clone was recorded only once. The CDR3 spells CASTRARQGISYNEQFF. CDR3 DNA sequence: TGCGCCAGCACGAGGGCGAGACAGGGCATTTCCTACAATGAGCAGTTCTTC. The J gene is TRBJ2-1, the V gene TRBV4-3; 7 bases agree with TRBD1. The germline V gene encodes CDR1 LGHNA and CDR2 YSLEER. The V segment lost 7 bases and the J segment 1 base; nucleotides outside the gene matches: 13. This CDR3 spans 17 amino acids.

This clone occurred a few times. CDR3 sequence: CASSPGAGFSYEQYF. The CDR3 DNA reads TGTGCCAGCAGCCCCGGCGCAGGTTTCTCCTACGAGCAGTACTTC. The chain couples TRBV7-9 to TRBJ2-7, with D unresolved. CDR1 is SEHNR, CDR2 FQNEAQ, per germline (reference sequence). The CDR3 is made up of 15 amino acids. V was cut by 5 bases and J by 0 bases, with 14 bases left in between.

This clone was seen ten or more times. V and J are TRBV19 and TRBJ1-5; possibly TRBD1 for D (6 bases). Trimming shortened V by 3 bases and J by 3 bases, and 18 bases separated the two germline ends. There are 17 residues in the CDR3. Germline V gene data show CDR1 as LNHDA and CDR2 as SQIVND (reference sequence). Here the CDR3 reads CASSMGLRQGLNQPQHF. The CDR3 coding sequence is TGTGCCAGTAGTATGGGGCTGAGGCAGGGGCTCAATCAGCCCCAGCATTTT.

This clone was recorded a few times. V gene TRBV2 combines with J gene TRBJ1-2, with unresolved D. CDR1 SNHLY and CDR2 FYNNEI come from the germline V gene. The ends were cut back, 6 bases at V and 4 bases at J, with 9 bases in the middle. CDR3 size: 12 residues. The CDR3 DNA follows: TGTGCCAGCAGGAGGGCGGGCTATGGCTACACCTTC. Its protein is CASRRAGYGYTF.

This chain joins TRBV6-5 and TRBJ2-3; a weak D match, TRBD1 (5 bases). This CDR3 comprises 13 residues. Germline lookup yields CDR1 MNHEY and CDR2 SVGAGI. V was pared by 11 bases and J by 0 bases, with 12 bases between. Here the CDR3 DNA reads TGTGCCGCCAAGGGGCTCAGCACAGATACGCAGTATTTT. Protein sequence: CAAKGLSTDTQYF.

The chain has TRBV24-1 and TRBJ2-4; D gene ambiguous. Trimming removed 4 bases from V and 3 bases from J, with 12 bases in between. The CDR3 runs 15 residues. Germline V gene data show CDR1 as KGHDR and CDR2 as SFDVKD. The CDR3, as DNA: TGTGCCACCAGTGAAAATCAGGCGAGCAAAAACATTCAGTACTTC. Translating it yields CATSENQASKNIQYF.

The V call is TRBV7-2, the J call TRBJ2-5; 7 nucleotides align to TRBD1. Germline loops: CDR1 SGHTA, CDR2 FQGNSA. This CDR3 has 15 amino acids. Unmatched junction bases numbered 6, after V lost 4 bases and J lost 1 base. The CDR3 reads CASSSRGRFQETQYF. CDR3 nucleotide sequence: TGTGCCAGCAGCTCTAGGGGGCGGTTCCAAGAGACCCAGTACTTC.

The chain is built from TRBV2 and TRBJ2-1, with 11 nucleotides matching TRBD1. The CDR3 runs 13 residues. The V segment lost 4 bases and the J segment 8 bases; nucleotides outside the gene matches: 1. In germline, CDR1 is SNHLY, CDR2 FYNNEI. CDR3 protein: CASSAGQGDEQFF. The DNA for the CDR3 is TGTGCCAGCAGTGCGGGACAGGGGGATGAGCAGTTCTTC.

In this sample, this clone turned up a few times. The chain links TRBV7-3 to TRBJ2-7; 7 bases fit TRBD1. V lost 0 bases and J lost 0; bases outside the gene matches: 2. The CDR3 extends over 15 amino acids. Germline CDR1 is SGHTA and CDR2 is FQGTGA. The CDR3 DNA follows: TGTGCCAGCAGCTTAACAGGGGGCCGCTCCTACGAGCAGTACTTC. As protein: CASSLTGGRSYEQYF.

The chain has TRBV6-2 or TRBV6-3 and TRBJ2-1; the D is unclear. In germline, CDR1 is MNHEY, CDR2 SVGEGT. The CDR3 has 16 residues. Trimming cost V 2 bases and J 1 base, with 12 bases left between them. The CDR3 DNA reads as TGTGCCAGCAGTTACGTACAGAGAGTGTCCTACAATGAGCAGTTCTTC. Translating gives CASSYVQRVSYNEQFF.

The genes are TRBV7-2 and TRBJ1-1; 7 positions match TRBD1. The V gene's germline CDR1 is SGHTA and CDR2 FQGNSA. The length of the CDR3 is 14 residues. V trimming: 6 bases; J trimming: 6 bases; junction bases outside the gene matches: 10. This CDR3 is CASSPMTGTPEAFF. DNA for the CDR3: TGTGCCAGCAGTCCCATGACAGGGACCCCTGAAGCTTTCTTT.

This clone was found a few times. This chain uses TRBV7-6 with TRBJ2-5; 8 positions agree with TRBD1. CDR1 is SGHVS, CDR2 FNYEAQ, per germline. The V and J ends lost 1 base and 5 bases, in that order; junction bases with no gene match: 6. This CDR3 comprises 15 residues. CDR3 loop: CASSLGTGSGETQYF. CDR3 nucleotides: TGTGCCAGCAGCTTAGGGACAGGGAGCGGGGAGACCCAGTACTTC. The variable domain in full, completed from reference TRBV7-6 and TRBJ2-5, reads GAGVSQSPRYKVTKRGQDVALRCDPISGHVSLYWYRQALGQGPEFLTYFNYEAQQDKSGLPNDRFSAERPEGSISTLTIQRTEQRDSAMYRCASSLGTGSGETQYFGPGTRLLVL.

This clone was counted a few times. The rearrangement joins TRBV4-1 to TRBJ2-7; TRBD2 agrees at 9 bases. The germline V gene encodes CDR1 MGHRA and CDR2 YSYEKL. Trimming took 1 base from V and 7 from J; bases not matched to a gene: 5. CDR3 length: 14 residues. The CDR3 region has the DNA TGCGCCAGCAGCCAAGTAGCGGGGGCCGAAGAGCAGTACTTC. This gives the protein CASSQVAGAEEQYF.

This sequence joins TRBV19 and TRBJ1-5; 7 bases are shared with TRBD1. Germline CDR1 and CDR2: LNHDA and SQIVND (reference sequence). The V and J ends lost 3 bases and 1 base, in that order; junction bases with no gene match: 6. The CDR3 totals 16 residues. CDR3 sequence reads: CASSIARGLSNQPQHF. CDR3 DNA sequence: TGTGCCAGTAGTATTGCGAGGGGGCTGAGCAATCAGCCCCAGCATTTT.

This clone appeared once. The chain joins TRBV5-4 to TRBJ2-7; 14 positions match TRBD2. Germline V gene data show CDR1 as SGHNT and CDR2 as YYREEE (reference sequence). V dropped 4 bases and J dropped 4; count of bases not matched to a gene: 7. This CDR3 contains 16 residues. CDR3 DNA: TGTGCCAGCAGCCGGAGCGGGACTAGCGGGGGTTACGAGCAGTACTTC. Its protein is CASSRSGTSGGYEQYF. Using reference TRBV5-4 and TRBJ2-7 for the parts outside the CDR3, the full variable domain is ETGVTQSPTHLIKTRGQQVTLRCSSQSGHNTVSWYQQALGQGPQFIFQYYREEENGRGNFPPRFSGLQFPNYSSELNVNALELDDSALYLCASSRSGTSGGYEQYFGPGTRLTVT.

The chain employs TRBV19 and TRBJ1-1; D gene unclear. Germline CDR1 LNHDA, CDR2 SQIVND (reference sequence). Trimming pared 5 bases from V and 0 bases from J, leaving 10 bases between. This CDR3 region has 14 residues. CDR3 in amino acids: CASSPNRVNTEAFF. For the CDR3, the DNA is TGTGCCAGTAGTCCCAATCGAGTGAACACTGAAGCTTTCTTT.

The rearrangement uses TRBV9 and TRBJ1-5; TRBD1 matches 8 bases. The CDR3 is made up of 16 amino acids. V was pared by 3 bases and J by 0 bases, with 5 bases of the junction left unmatched. Germline CDR1 reads SGDLS; CDR2 reads YYNGEE. CDR3 protein: CASSDGTGYSNQPQHF. The DNA of the CDR3 is TGTGCCAGCAGCGATGGGACAGGCTATAGCAATCAGCCCCAGCATTTT.